Following are 28 T cell receptor beta chains from one sample sequenced in a study of human T cells and chemical hapten exposure. TCRdb recomputed calls from the RACE reads with MiXCR, one row per CDR3 protein. This sample has roughly 120,000 distinct CDR3 sequences, with approximately 9.5% found just once. The time point is: healthy volunteer bleed at 2 weeks. The starting material, unfractionated whole blood, was used for total RNA extraction. The sequenced sample was whole blood. Source of these receptors: a male donor in good health. Some clones in this sample may be carry-over from other donors' samples.

This clonotype was detected only a few times. The J gene is TRBJ1-1, the V gene TRBV6-2 or TRBV6-3, with unresolved D. The V gene's germline CDR1 is MNHEY and CDR2 SVGEGT. V was cut by 2 bases and J by 3 bases, with 19 bases left in between. This CDR3 spans 17 amino acids. The CDR3 DNA sequence: TGTGCCAGCAGTTACGGCAAGTGGGGTAGGGCCGACACTGAAGCTTTCTTT. This translates into CASSYGKWGRADTEAFF.

There are a few counts of this clonotype. This sequence joins TRBV5-1 and TRBJ1-1; D is unresolved. In germline, CDR1 is SGHRS, CDR2 YFSETQ. Trimming removed 4 bases from V and 4 bases from J, with 14 bases in between. The CDR3 covers 14 residues. This CDR3 is CASSVQGGSTEAFF. CDR3 nucleotides: TGCGCCAGCAGCGTACAAGGAGGGTCCACTGAAGCTTTCTTT.

This clonotype was detected a few times. The rearrangement joins TRBV11-2 to TRBJ2-7; 9 nucleotides agree with TRBD2. V lost 1 base to trimming and J lost 4 bases; unmatched junction nucleotides: 8. The CDR3 extends over 16 amino acids. CDR1 is SGHAT and CDR2 is FQNNGV in the germline V gene. DNA for the CDR3: TGTGCCAGCAGCTTAGTCAGGCTAGCGGGACGGTACGAGCAGTACTTC. It yields the protein CASSLVRLAGRYEQYF.

The chain uses TRBV27 and TRBJ1-1, with D perhaps matching TRBD1 (5 bases). The ends were cut back, 0 bases at V and 1 base at J, with 12 bases in the middle. CDR1 MNHEY and CDR2 SMNVEV come from the germline V gene (reference sequence). The CDR3 consists of 16 residues. CDR3 sequence reads: CASSLSIDSSNTEAFF. CDR3 sequence (DNA): TGTGCCAGCAGTTTATCGATTGACAGCTCGAACACTGAAGCTTTCTTT.

V gene TRBV19 combines with J gene TRBJ2-3, with D perhaps TRBD1 or TRBD2 (6 bases each). The CDR3 totals 17 residues. Germline V gene lookup returns CDR1 LNHDA and CDR2 SQIVND (reference sequence). V gave up 5 bases and J gave up 7 bases, with 25 bases separating them. The CDR3 bases are TGTGCCAGTAGTTCATTACAGGGAATCGGGAGCCGTCATACGCAGTATTTT. Translated, it gives CASSSLQGIGSRHTQYF.

This clonotype was picked up many times. This chain joins TRBV6-1 and TRBJ1-2, with D hard to call. The CDR3 runs 11 residues. V was clipped by 8 bases and J by 6 bases, with 10 bases between them. Germline V gene data show CDR1 as MNHNS and CDR2 as SASEGT. The CDR3 region is CASLAANGYTF. For the CDR3, the DNA is TGTGCCAGCTTGGCAGCGAATGGCTACACCTTC.

This clonotype was picked up many times. The rearrangement uses TRBV18 and TRBJ1-1; no clear D. The length of the CDR3 is 14 residues. Germline CDR1 is KGHSH and CDR2 is LQKENI. The V end was cut by 3 bases, the J end by 1 base, with 9 bases between. The CDR3 sequence is CASSPPGGNTEAFF. The CDR3 nucleotides read TGTGCCAGCTCACCCCCAGGCGGGAACACTGAAGCTTTCTTT. The full variable domain, with the rest looked up from reference TRBV18 and TRBJ1-1, is NAGVMQNPRHLVRRRGQEARLRCSPMKGHSHVYWYRQLPEEGLKFMVYLQKENIIDESGMPKERFSAEFPKEGPSILRIQQVVRGDSAAYFCASSPPGGNTEAFFGQGTRLTVV.

This clonotype has at least ten counts. The J gene is TRBJ1-5, the V gene TRBV6-5; D remains unclear. Germline CDR1 reads MNHEY; CDR2 reads SVGAGI. The CDR3 extends over 17 amino acids. Trimming left V 0 bases short and J 0 bases short, with 12 bases between. The CDR3 spells CASSYSVSLYSNQPQHF. The DNA of the CDR3 is TGTGCCAGCAGTTACTCGGTCTCCTTGTATAGCAATCAGCCCCAGCATTTT.

This sequence joins TRBV6-5 and TRBJ2-7; tentatively, D is TRBD2 (5 bases). V was trimmed by 9 bases and J by 2 bases, leaving 14 bases between them. From germline, CDR1 is MNHEY and CDR2 SVGAGI. The CDR3 extends over 13 amino acids. The CDR3 region is CASRPGEAYEQYF. CDR3 in DNA: TGTGCCAGTAGACCCGGGGAAGCCTACGAGCAGTACTTC.

This clonotype was counted only a few times. The chain couples TRBV10-2 to TRBJ2-3; weak D call: TRBD2 (5 bases). With 2 bases removed from V and 1 base from J, the gap between germline ends came to 13 bases. The CDR3 runs to 16 residues. Germline V gene sequence: CDR1 WSHSY, CDR2 SAAADI. The chain's CDR3 is CASSERGRGGTDTQYF. The CDR3 DNA follows: TGCGCCAGCAGTGAGCGGGGTCGGGGTGGCACAGATACGCAGTATTTT.

There are a few counts of this clonotype. The chain couples TRBV15 to TRBJ2-7; D is unresolved. Germline-derived CDR1 and CDR2 are LNHNV and YYDKDF (reference sequence). CDR3 length: 14 amino acids. V was shortened by 1 base and J by 1 base, with 8 bases between the two germline ends. The CDR3 here is CATSRGKGSYEQYF. Here the CDR3 DNA reads TGTGCCACCAGCAGAGGTAAAGGGTCCTACGAGCAGTACTTC.

The chain recombines TRBV30 with TRBJ2-5; 7 nucleotides line up with TRBD1. The CDR3 runs 13 residues. Germline V lookup: CDR1 GTSNPN, CDR2 SVGIG (reference sequence). V was pared by 0 bases and J by 7 bases, with 5 bases of the junction left unmatched. The CDR3 spells CAWSVQGGATQYF. The CDR3 coding sequence is TGTGCCTGGAGTGTACAAGGGGGCGCGACCCAGTACTTC.

This clonotype was counted at least ten times. The V call is TRBV18, the J call TRBJ1-3; a weak D match, TRBD1 (6 bases). Trimming shortened V by 5 bases and J by 4 bases, and 9 bases separated the two germline ends. From germline, CDR1 is KGHSH and CDR2 LQKENI. The CDR3 is 13 amino acids. Here the CDR3 DNA reads TGTGCCAGCTCAACAGGGACCGGAAACACCATATATTTT. It translates to CASSTGTGNTIYF.

This clonotype has a count of ten or more. The chain links TRBV5-1 to TRBJ1-1; possibly TRBD1 for D (6 bases). CDR1 and CDR2 from the germline V gene are SGHRS and YFSETQ. The CDR3 contains 11 residues. V was cut by 2 bases and J by 10 bases, with 9 bases left in between. DNA of the CDR3: TGCGCCAGCAGCTTCAGGGGTTTAGCTTTCTTT. This sequence encodes CASSFRGLAFF.

Many counts were recorded for this clonotype. This chain's CDR3 is CASNHGLRVAETQYF. CDR3 nucleotides: TGTGCCAGCAATCATGGCTTACGGGTGGCGGAGACCCAGTACTTC. This chain links TRBV28 with TRBJ2-5; D gene ambiguous. V was pared by 7 bases and J by 5 bases, with 20 bases between. The CDR3 contains 15 residues. Germline CDR1 is MDHEN and CDR2 is SYDVKM.

The sample holds a few counts of this clonotype. The chain links TRBV5-1 to TRBJ1-1; 7 bases align to TRBD1. This CDR3 spans 14 amino acids. The ends lost 4 bases at V and 3 bases at J; junction bases unmatched: 6. Per germline, CDR1 SGHRS and CDR2 YFSETQ. CDR3: CASSTRTGDTEAFF. CDR3 nucleotides: TGCGCCAGCAGCACCCGTACAGGGGACACTGAAGCTTTCTTT.

The chain links TRBV12-3 or TRBV12-4 to TRBJ2-1; D perhaps matches TRBD2 (6 bases). The CDR3 sequence is 15 residues long. Trimming cost V 5 bases and J 5 bases, with 16 bases left between them. The CDR3 protein is CASSHSTGAHNEQFF. The CDR3 DNA is TGTGCCAGCAGTCATTCTACGGGAGCCCACAATGAGCAGTTCTTC.

A few counts support this clonotype. This chain uses TRBV7-6 with TRBJ2-3, with D uncertain. This CDR3 comprises 14 residues. Germline loops: CDR1 SGHVS, CDR2 FNYEAQ. Deletions cut 0 bases from V and 2 bases from J, with 6 bases between. As DNA, the CDR3 is TGTGCCAGCAGCTTAGCGCGGCCCACAGATACGCAGTATTTT. Translating it yields CASSLARPTDTQYF.

The CDR3 loop is CASSLAWGEQYF. CDR3 nucleotides: TGTGCCAGCAGCTTGGCCTGGGGGGAGCAGTACTTC. J is TRBJ2-7 and V is TRBV5-4; either TRBD1 or TRBD2 may fit D (5 bases each). Germline V CDR1 and CDR2: SGHNT, YYREEE (reference sequence). The germline V and J ends were trimmed by 0 bases and 7 bases, with 8 bases remaining between them. The CDR3 consists of 12 residues.

This clonotype was found many times. The CDR3 coding sequence is TGTGCCAGCAGGTGGTCCTACCCGCGGGACAGCGGCGGGGGAAACACTGAAGCTTTCTTT. Translated: CASRWSYPRDSGGGNTEAFF. This chain links TRBV12-3 or TRBV12-4 with TRBJ1-1, with TRBD1 matching 7 bases. After removal of 6 bases from V and 2 bases from J, the junction contained 24 bases not matched to a gene. CDR3 size: 20 residues.

This clonotype came up a few times. This rearrangement joins TRBV4-1 to TRBJ2-7; tentatively, D is TRBD1 or TRBD2 (5 bases each). Germline CDR1 is MGHRA and CDR2 is YSYEKL. The CDR3 has 15 amino acids. V was cut by 0 bases and J by 6 bases, with 15 bases left in between. The CDR3 sequence is CASSQDRGVQGEQYF. CDR3 in DNA: TGCGCCAGCAGCCAAGATCGGGGTGTTCAGGGCGAGCAGTACTTC.

This clonotype was counted between two and nine times. The chain carries TRBV5-1 and TRBJ2-2, with 7 positions matching TRBD2. The length of the CDR3 is 13 residues. V lost 4 bases, J lost 5 bases, and 2 bases stayed unmatched. Germline CDR1 and CDR2: SGHRS and YFSETQ. The CDR3 DNA is TGCGCCAGCAGCAGGCGGGAGACCGGGGAGCTGTTTTTT. Translation: CASSRRETGELFF. Variable domain in full (rest from reference TRBV5-1 and TRBJ2-2): KAGVTQTPRYLIKTRGQQVTLSCSPISGHRSVSWYQQTPGQGLQFLFEYFSETQRNKGNFPGRFSGRQFSNSRSEMNVSTLELGDSALYLCASSRRETGELFFGEGSRLTVL.

There are a few counts of this clonotype. The chain couples TRBV2 to TRBJ2-7; 8 bases are shared with TRBD2. The CDR3 runs to 15 residues. The germline V gene encodes CDR1 SNHLY and CDR2 FYNNEI. V dropped 3 bases and J dropped 5; count of bases not matched to a gene: 9. The CDR3 region has the DNA TGTGCCAGCAGTGAGGGAGCGGGAGCCGTGGACGAGCAGTACTTC. Residues: CASSEGAGAVDEQYF.

There are many counts of this clonotype. The chain carries TRBV5-6 and TRBJ2-7, with TRBD1 as a possible D gene (6 bases). Germline CDR1 and CDR2: SGHDT and YYEEEE. The CDR3 is made up of 16 amino acids. V was shortened by 1 base and J by 4 bases, with 18 bases between the two germline ends. This CDR3 reads CASSLLFEGHEYEQYF. As DNA, the CDR3 is TGTGCCAGCAGCTTGTTGTTTGAGGGACATGAGTACGAGCAGTACTTC.

Only a few counts were recorded for this clonotype. The chain uses TRBV6-5 and TRBJ1-3; 11 nucleotides align to TRBD1. The CDR3 has 15 amino acids. Germline lookup yields CDR1 MNHEY and CDR2 SVGAGI. V was clipped by 6 bases and J by 3 bases; unmatched bases: 4. CDR3 residues: CASSRTGGLGNTIYF. CDR3 bases: TGTGCCAGCAGCCGGACAGGGGGCCTTGGAAACACCATATATTTT.

This clonotype was seen more than once but under ten times. The rearrangement links TRBV6-1 to TRBJ2-3; 7 bases fit TRBD2. The ends lost 7 bases at V and 6 bases at J; junction bases unmatched: 13. This CDR3 contains 15 residues. Germline CDR1 MNHNS, CDR2 SASEGT. Here the CDR3 DNA reads TGTGCCAGCATAAAGGAGCGGAGGGGAGGGGATACGCAGTATTTT. The encoded protein is CASIKERRGGDTQYF.

This clonotype was seen only a few times. This chain uses TRBV27 with TRBJ2-1; weak D call: TRBD2 (5 bases). CDR3 length equals 13 residues. The germline CDR1 and CDR2 sequences are MNHEY and SMNVEV (reference sequence). V shed 0 bases and J shed 10 bases, with 10 bases lying between them. CDR3 sequence: CASSLSEASEQFF. The CDR3 region has the DNA TGTGCCAGCAGTTTATCGGAGGCTAGCGAGCAGTTCTTC.

This clonotype was detected ten times or more. J is TRBJ1-1 and V is TRBV9, with unresolved D. Germline CDR1 SGDLS, CDR2 YYNGEE. This CDR3 region has 15 residues. The V gene lost 4 bases and the J gene lost 0 bases, with 13 bases spanning the gap. The CDR3 sequence: CASSQNPELNTEAFF. CDR3 sequence (DNA): TGTGCCAGCAGCCAAAACCCAGAATTGAACACTGAAGCTTTCTTT.